This T cell receptor (beta chain) came from a study of T-cell reconstitution after alpha-beta-depleted transplantation in children. This CDR3 is 15 amino acids long. Looked up from germline, CDR1 is DFQATT and CDR2 is SNEGSKA (reference sequence). Between the trimmed V and J ends, which lost 4 bases and 3 bases, there was a span of 17 bases. Preparation of the TCRbeta library involved a method that used unique molecular identifiers. Via MiXCR, TCRdb re-called the PCR reads, giving one row per CDR3 protein. The repertoire holds some 200,000 distinct CDR3 sequences, with roughly 9.1% as singletons. Study-level points and caveats: The authors attributed T-cell counts and diversity one year after transplant mostly to newly produced T cells.

In this sample, this clonotype turned up a few times. Its antigen is as yet unknown. The sequencing used PBMCs, mostly from graft donor cells, collected 360 days after TCRalphabeta/CD19-depleted stem cell transplant. The V and J genes are TRBV20-1 and TRBJ2-3, with a weak D call TRBD1 (5 bases). The sequence came from a male patient between 2 and 15 years old who had a stem cell transplant for acute myeloid leukemia, so the T cells may come from the graft donor. CDR3 loop: CSATRLGQPTDTQYF. The CDR3 DNA follows: TGCAGTGCTACGCGGTTGGGGCAACCGACAGATACGCAGTATTTT.